This T cell receptor beta chain was captured in a study of Ad26.COV2.S vaccination and SARS-CoV-2 variants. The repertoire was sequenced with immunoSEQ multiplex PCR; TCRdb's copy has only in-frame clones and lacks some. This sample has roughly 700,000 clones, with more than 70% found just once. In its sample, this clone was seen a few times. What it recognizes is unknown. Described treatment: over 15 received Ad26.COV2.S at low or high dose, single or two shots; 5 received placebo; per-sample allocation not given. Sampling happened 63 days after the first vaccine or placebo injection. Ad26.COV2.S expressed prefusion-stabilized spike from the original Wuhan strain. Study-wide results and caveats: Breadth of non-spike TCRs did not differ between vaccinees and placebo recipients. Recipients given vaccine exceeded placebo recipients in spike-specific TCR breadth.

The clonotype originates from a person aged 18 to 59 who received the Ad26.COV2.S COVID-19 vaccine or a placebo. This specimen was peripheral blood, taken in a trial of Ad26.COV2.S vaccine versus placebo.

The CDR3 reads CASSPPWTTGFYGYTF. DNA of the CDR3: TGTGCCAGCTCACCACCGTGGACCACAGGGTTCTATGGCTACACCTTC. V is TRBV18 and J is TRBJ1-2; D might be TRBD1 (6 bases). Germline-derived CDR1 and CDR2 are KGHSH and LQKENI. The CDR3 spans 16 residues. V dropped 0 bases and J dropped 4 bases, with 15 bases sitting between them.